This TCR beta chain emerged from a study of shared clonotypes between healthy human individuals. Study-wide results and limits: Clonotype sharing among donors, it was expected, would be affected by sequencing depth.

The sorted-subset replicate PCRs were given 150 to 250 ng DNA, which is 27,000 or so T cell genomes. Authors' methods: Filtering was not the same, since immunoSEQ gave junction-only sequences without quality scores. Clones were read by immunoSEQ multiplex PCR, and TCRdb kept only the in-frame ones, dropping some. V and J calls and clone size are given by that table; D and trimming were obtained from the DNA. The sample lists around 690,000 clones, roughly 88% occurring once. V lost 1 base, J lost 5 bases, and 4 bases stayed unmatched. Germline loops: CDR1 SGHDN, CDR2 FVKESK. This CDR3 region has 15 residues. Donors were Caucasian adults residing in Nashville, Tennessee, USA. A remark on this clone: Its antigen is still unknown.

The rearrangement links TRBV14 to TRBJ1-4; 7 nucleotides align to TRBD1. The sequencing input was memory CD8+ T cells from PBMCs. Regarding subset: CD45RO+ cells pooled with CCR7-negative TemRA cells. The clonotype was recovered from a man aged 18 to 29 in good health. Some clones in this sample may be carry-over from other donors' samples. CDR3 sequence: CASSQGSGGNEKLFF. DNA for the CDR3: TGTGCCAGCAGCCAAGGTTCAGGGGGGAATGAAAAACTGTTTTTT.